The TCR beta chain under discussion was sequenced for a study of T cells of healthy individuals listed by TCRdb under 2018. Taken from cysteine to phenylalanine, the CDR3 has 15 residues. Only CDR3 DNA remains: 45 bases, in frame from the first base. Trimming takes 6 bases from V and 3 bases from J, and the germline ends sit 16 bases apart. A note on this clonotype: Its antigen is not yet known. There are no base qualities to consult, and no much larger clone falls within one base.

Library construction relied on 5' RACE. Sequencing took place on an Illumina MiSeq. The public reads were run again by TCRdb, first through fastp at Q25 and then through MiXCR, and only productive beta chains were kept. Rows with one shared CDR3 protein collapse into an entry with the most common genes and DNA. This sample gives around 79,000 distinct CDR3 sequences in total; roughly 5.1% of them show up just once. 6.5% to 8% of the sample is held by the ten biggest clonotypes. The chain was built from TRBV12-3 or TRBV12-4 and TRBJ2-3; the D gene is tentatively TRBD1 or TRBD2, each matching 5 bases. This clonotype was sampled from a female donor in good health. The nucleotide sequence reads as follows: TGTGCCAGCAGCCCATTCGGGGACGGGACAGATACGCAGTATTTT. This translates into CASSPFGDGTDTQYF.